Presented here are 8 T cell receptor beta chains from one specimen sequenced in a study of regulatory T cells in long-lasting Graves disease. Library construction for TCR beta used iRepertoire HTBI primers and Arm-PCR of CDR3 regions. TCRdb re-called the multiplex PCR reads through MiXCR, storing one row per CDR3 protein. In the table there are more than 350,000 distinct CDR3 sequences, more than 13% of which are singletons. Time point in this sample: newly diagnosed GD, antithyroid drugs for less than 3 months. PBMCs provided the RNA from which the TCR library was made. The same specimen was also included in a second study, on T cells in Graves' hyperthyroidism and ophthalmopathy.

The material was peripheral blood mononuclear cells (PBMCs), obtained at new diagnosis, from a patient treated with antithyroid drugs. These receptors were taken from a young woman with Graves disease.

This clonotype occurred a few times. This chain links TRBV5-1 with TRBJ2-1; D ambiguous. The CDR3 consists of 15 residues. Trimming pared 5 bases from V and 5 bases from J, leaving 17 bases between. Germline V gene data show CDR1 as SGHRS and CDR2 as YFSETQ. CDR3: CASRHSGSKDNEQFF. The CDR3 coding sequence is TGCGCCAGCAGACACTCCGGGTCGAAAGACAATGAGCAGTTCTTC.

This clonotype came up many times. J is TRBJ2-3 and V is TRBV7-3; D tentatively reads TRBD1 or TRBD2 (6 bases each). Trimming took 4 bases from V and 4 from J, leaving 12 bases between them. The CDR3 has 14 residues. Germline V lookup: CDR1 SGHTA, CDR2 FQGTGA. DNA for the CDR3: TGTGCCAGCAGCTCGAGGGGGGAATCAGATACGCAGTATTTT. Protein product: CASSSRGESDTQYF.

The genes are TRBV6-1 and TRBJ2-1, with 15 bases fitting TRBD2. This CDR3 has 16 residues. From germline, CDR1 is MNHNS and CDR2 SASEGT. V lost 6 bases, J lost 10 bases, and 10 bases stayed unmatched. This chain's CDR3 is CASSLLGLAGGREQFF. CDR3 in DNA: TGTGCCAGCAGCCTTTTGGGACTAGCGGGAGGCCGAGAGCAGTTCTTC.

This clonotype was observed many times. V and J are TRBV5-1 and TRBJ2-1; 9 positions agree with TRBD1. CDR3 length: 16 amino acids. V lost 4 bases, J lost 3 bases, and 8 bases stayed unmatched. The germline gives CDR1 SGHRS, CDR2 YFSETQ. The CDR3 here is CASSGTGTGNYNEQFF. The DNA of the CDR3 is TGCGCCAGCAGCGGAACCGGGACAGGGAACTACAATGAGCAGTTCTTC.

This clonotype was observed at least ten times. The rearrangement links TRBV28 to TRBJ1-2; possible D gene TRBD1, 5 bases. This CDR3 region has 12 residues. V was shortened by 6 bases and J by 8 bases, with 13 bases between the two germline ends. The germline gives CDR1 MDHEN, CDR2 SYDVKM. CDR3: CASRTSGRGYTF. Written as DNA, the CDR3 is TGTGCCAGCAGAACTTCAGGGAGGGGCTACACCTTC.

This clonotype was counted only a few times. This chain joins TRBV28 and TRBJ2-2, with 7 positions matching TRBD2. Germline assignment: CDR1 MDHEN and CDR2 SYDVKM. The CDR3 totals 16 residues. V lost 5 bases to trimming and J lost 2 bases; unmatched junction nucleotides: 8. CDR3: CASSPSGIPNTGELFF. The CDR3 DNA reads TGTGCCAGCAGTCCAAGCGGGATCCCTAACACCGGGGAGCTGTTTTTT.

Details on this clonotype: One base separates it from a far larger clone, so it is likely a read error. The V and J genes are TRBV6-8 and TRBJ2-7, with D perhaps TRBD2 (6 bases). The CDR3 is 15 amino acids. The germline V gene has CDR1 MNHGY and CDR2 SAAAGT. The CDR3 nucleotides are TGTGTCAGCAGTGAAGAGGTTAGCGGAGCCTACGAGCAGTACTTC. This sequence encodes CVSSEEVSGAYEQYF.

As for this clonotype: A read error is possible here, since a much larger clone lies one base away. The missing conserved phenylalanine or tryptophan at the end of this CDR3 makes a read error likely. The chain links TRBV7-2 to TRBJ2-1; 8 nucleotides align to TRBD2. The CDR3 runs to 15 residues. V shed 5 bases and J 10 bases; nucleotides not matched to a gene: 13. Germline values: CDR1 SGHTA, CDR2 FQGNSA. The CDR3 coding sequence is TGTGCCAGCAGCCCGTCAGCGGGAGCTCGTTGGGAGCAGTTCTAC. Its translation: CASSPSAGARWEQFY.